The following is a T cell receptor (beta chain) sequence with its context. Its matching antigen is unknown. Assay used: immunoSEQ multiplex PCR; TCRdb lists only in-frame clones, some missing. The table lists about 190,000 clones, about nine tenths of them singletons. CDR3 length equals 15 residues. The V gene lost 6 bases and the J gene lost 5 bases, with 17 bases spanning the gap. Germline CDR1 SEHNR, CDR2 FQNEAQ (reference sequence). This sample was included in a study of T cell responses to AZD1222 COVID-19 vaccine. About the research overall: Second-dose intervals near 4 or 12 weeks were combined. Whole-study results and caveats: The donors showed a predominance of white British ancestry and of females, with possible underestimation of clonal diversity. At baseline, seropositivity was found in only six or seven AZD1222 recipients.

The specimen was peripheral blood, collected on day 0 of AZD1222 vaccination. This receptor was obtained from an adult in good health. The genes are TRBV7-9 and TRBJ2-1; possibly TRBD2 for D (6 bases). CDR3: CASSPAASENNEQFF. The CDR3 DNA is TGTGCCAGCAGTCCAGCGGCTAGCGAAAACAATGAGCAGTTCTTC.